This TCR beta chain was recorded in a study of blood T cell repertoires in COVID-19. Germline lookup yields CDR1 SQVTM and CDR2 ANQGSEA. This CDR3 spans 11 amino acids. Trimming removed 6 bases from V and 9 bases from J, with 12 bases in between. The assay was immunoSEQ multiplex PCR, and TCRdb's table has in-frame clones only and misses some. Of about 6,300 clones in the sample, 88% were seen once. The rearrangement links TRBV29-1 to TRBJ2-1; TRBD1 is a possible D gene (5 bases). What was sequenced was peripheral blood. The sequence was obtained from a human donor in a cohort sampled during active COVID-19. The CDR3 protein is CSVDRSSEQFF. CDR3 in DNA: TGCAGCGTCGACAGATCTAGTGAGCAGTTCTTC.